These 31 T cell receptor beta chains originate from one sample sequenced in a study of blood T cell repertoires in COVID-19. Sequenced by immunoSEQ multiplex PCR; TCRdb stores in-frame clones only, minus some. The table shows about 150,000 clones, with approximately 82% occurring only once. The sequencing input was peripheral blood. The receptors here all came from a man aged 60 to 75 who had recovered from COVID-19.

The chain employs TRBV19 and TRBJ2-3; TRBD2 aligns across 9 bases. The trim removed 9 bases at V and 5 bases at J, leaving 15 bases unmatched. Looked up from germline, CDR1 is LNHDA and CDR2 is SQIVND (reference sequence). The CDR3 totals 16 residues. The CDR3: CASTLSLAGEGDTQYF. The CDR3 nucleotides read TGTGCCAGCACCCTCAGTTTAGCGGGAGAGGGAGATACGCAGTATTTT.

The chain employs TRBV5-1 and TRBJ1-3; TRBD1 agrees at 10 bases. Germline CDR1 reads SGHRS; CDR2 reads YFSETQ. The V segment lost 4 bases and the J segment 6 bases; nucleotides outside the gene matches: 7. The CDR3 covers 15 residues. CDR3 sequence: CASSRSGTGENTIYF. In DNA, the CDR3 is TGCGCCAGCAGCCGTAGCGGGACAGGGGAAAACACCATATATTTT. Full variable domain (outside the CDR3, taken from reference TRBV5-1 and TRBJ1-3): KAGVTQTPRYLIKTRGQQVTLSCSPISGHRSVSWYQQTPGQGLQFLFEYFSETQRNKGNFPGRFSGRQFSNSRSEMNVSTLELGDSALYLCASSRSGTGENTIYFGEGSWLTVV.

This clone has just a few counts. In nucleotides, the CDR3 is TGCGCCAGCAAGGGACAAGCGAACCTGCCTGAGCAGTTCTTC. As protein: CASKGQANLPEQFF. The chain joins TRBV10-1 to TRBJ2-1, with D perhaps matching TRBD1 (6 bases). This CDR3 is built from 14 residues. Trimming took off 7 bases at V and 9 bases at J, with 19 bases between the two ends. Germline V gene sequence: CDR1 WNHNN, CDR2 SYGVQD (reference sequence).

The V and J genes are TRBV28 and TRBJ1-4; D is ambiguous. The length of the CDR3 is 17 residues. Trimming took off 2 bases at V and 4 bases at J, with 17 bases between the two ends. Germline lookup yields CDR1 MDHEN and CDR2 SYDVKM. Written as DNA, the CDR3 is TGTGCCAGCAGTTTACGGCGGCCGGGAGTTGTTAATGAAAAACTGTTTTTT. The encoded protein is CASSLRRPGVVNEKLFF.

This chain joins TRBV7-2 and TRBJ2-1; a possible D gene is TRBD2 (6 bases). The germline CDR1 and CDR2 sequences are SGHTA and FQGNSA. This CDR3 is built from 14 residues. V was pared by 1 base and J by 8 bases, with 12 bases between. The CDR3 sequence is CASSLGRARDEQFF. Here the CDR3 DNA reads TGTGCCAGCAGCTTAGGGAGGGCGCGGGATGAGCAGTTCTTC.

This rearrangement joins TRBV7-2 to TRBJ2-1; D is possibly TRBD1 (6 bases). With 3 bases removed from V and 8 bases from J, the gap between germline ends came to 11 bases. Germline values: CDR1 SGHTA, CDR2 FQGNSA. The CDR3 is made up of 13 amino acids. The DNA of the CDR3 is TGTGCCAGCAGCTTTGACTGGGGGCATGAGCAGTTCTTC. Encoded protein: CASSFDWGHEQFF. The entire variable domain, with the rest obtained from reference TRBV7-2 and TRBJ2-1, is as follows: GAGVSQSPSNKVTEKGKDVELRCDPISGHTALYWYRQSLGQGLEFLIYFQGNSAPDKSGLPSDRFSAERTGGSVSTLTIQRTQQEDSAVYLCASSFDWGHEQFFGPGTRLTVL.

The gene calls are TRBV10-3 and TRBJ1-3; D remains unclear. This CDR3 is built from 14 residues. The V gene lost 0 bases and the J gene lost 1 base, with 4 bases spanning the gap. The germline V gene has CDR1 ENHRY and CDR2 SYGVKD. The CDR3: CAISESSSGNTIYF. The CDR3, as DNA: TGTGCCATCAGTGAGTCATCATCTGGAAACACCATATATTTT.

The gene calls are TRBV7-8 and TRBJ1-2; 7 nucleotides align to TRBD1. The CDR3 has 14 residues. CDR1 SGHVS and CDR2 FQNEAQ come from the germline V gene. V shed 5 bases and J 12 bases; nucleotides not matched to a gene: 15. The DNA for the CDR3 is TGTGCCAGCAGCGCACAGGGGCAGGGGTGGCTCCACACCTTC. Its protein is CASSAQGQGWLHTF.

The chain is built from TRBV19 and TRBJ2-5; 8 bases fit TRBD2. CDR1 is LNHDA and CDR2 is SQIVND in the germline V gene (reference sequence). This CDR3 has 18 residues. With 1 base clipped from V and 2 bases from J, the junction kept 12 bases outside the gene matches. Here the CDR3 DNA reads TGTGCCAGTAGTATAGCCCCGACTGGGCGGGGGGATCAAGAGACCCAGTACTTC. Translating gives CASSIAPTGRGDQETQYF.

The rearrangement links TRBV5-1 to TRBJ2-7; 11 nucleotides line up with TRBD2. The CDR3 is made up of 17 amino acids. CDR1 is SGHRS and CDR2 is YFSETQ in the germline V gene. After removal of 0 bases from V and 0 bases from J, the junction contained 5 bases not matched to a gene. In DNA, the CDR3 is TGCGCCAGCAGCTTGGGGACTAGCGGGTTTAGCTCCTACGAGCAGTACTTC. Protein sequence: CASSLGTSGFSSYEQYF.

The chain recombines TRBV6-1 with TRBJ2-5; unclear D gene. Germline assignment: CDR1 MNHNS and CDR2 SASEGT. CDR3 length equals 13 residues. The V and J ends lost 1 base and 2 bases respectively, with 5 bases between them. In DNA, the CDR3 is TGTGCCAGCAGTGAAGGTCTTCAAGAGACCCAGTACTTC. This encodes CASSEGLQETQYF.

This rearrangement joins TRBV5-6 to TRBJ2-4, with 7 bases aligning to TRBD1. There are 16 residues in the CDR3. J was trimmed by 7 bases and V by 5 bases; bases with no gene match: 15. Germline CDR1 is SGHDT and CDR2 is YYEEEE. The CDR3 region has the DNA TGTGCCAGCAGTCTTGGTAAGGGGGCGTTTTTGAACATTCAGTACTTC. Translation gives CASSLGKGAFLNIQYF.

This chain joins TRBV3-1 (or the pseudogene TRBV3-2) and TRBJ2-7, with D possibly being TRBD2 (6 bases). Germline loops: CDR1 LGHDT, CDR2 YNNKEL (reference sequence). The CDR3 is made up of 13 amino acids. The germline V and J ends were trimmed by 1 base and 9 bases, with 13 bases remaining between them. The CDR3 DNA reads TGTGCCAGCAGCCAAGCTCCCAGCGGGCGGCAGTACTTC. Protein product: CASSQAPSGRQYF.

This chain links TRBV7-2 with TRBJ2-4; no clear D gene. The CDR3 length is 15 residues. The ends were cut back, 1 base at V and 0 bases at J, with 7 bases in the middle. Germline loops: CDR1 SGHTA, CDR2 FQGNSA. CDR3 region: CASSLENLAKNIQYF. The CDR3 DNA follows: TGTGCCAGCAGCTTAGAAAACTTAGCCAAAAACATTCAGTACTTC.

This chain connects TRBV19 to TRBJ1-1, with a tentative D call TRBD1 (6 bases). The length of the CDR3 is 14 residues. Germline CDR1 and CDR2: LNHDA and SQIVND (reference sequence). Trimming took 6 bases from V and 0 from J, leaving 11 bases between them. The CDR3 spells CASRPTGLNTEAFF. The CDR3 coding sequence is TGTGCCAGTAGACCGACAGGTTTGAACACTGAAGCTTTCTTT.

This chain connects TRBV19 to TRBJ2-2; 7 bases fit TRBD1. The germline CDR1 and CDR2 sequences are LNHDA and SQIVND (reference sequence). V shed 3 bases and J 7 bases; nucleotides not matched to a gene: 8. The CDR3 loop spans 15 amino acids. The CDR3 nucleotides are TGTGCCAGTAGTATCAAAGGCAGGGGGAGCGGGGAGCTGTTTTTT. This encodes CASSIKGRGSGELFF. Drawing the rest from reference TRBV19 and TRBJ2-2, the complete variable domain is DGGITQSPKYLFRKEGQNVTLSCEQNLNHDAMYWYRQDPGQGLRLIYYSQIVNDFQKGDIAEGYSVSREKKESFPLTVTSAQKNPTAFYLCASSIKGRGSGELFFGEGSRLTVL.

V usage is TRBV6-6 and J usage is TRBJ1-1, with no clear D. V was clipped by 5 bases and J by 0 bases, with 19 bases between them. In germline, CDR1 is MNHNY, CDR2 SVGAGI (reference sequence). This CDR3 has 17 amino acids. CDR3 in amino acids: CASSLVRMGSMNTEAFF. The CDR3 DNA follows: TGTGCCAGCAGTCTAGTTAGGATGGGGAGTATGAACACTGAAGCTTTCTTT.

This clone was observed once. The chain combines TRBV28 with TRBJ1-2; 8 bases fit TRBD1. This CDR3 has 13 residues. V lost 7 bases, J lost 7 bases, and 8 bases stayed unmatched. Per germline, CDR1 MDHEN and CDR2 SYDVKM. CDR3 sequence reads: CASTPGGPGGYTF. CDR3 DNA sequence: TGTGCCAGCACCCCAGGGGGCCCGGGTGGCTACACCTTC.

This chain connects TRBV7-2 to TRBJ1-3; maybe TRBD1 (5 bases). The CDR3 is 17 amino acids. Germline V gives CDR1 SGHTA, CDR2 FQGNSA. Trimming left V 2 bases short and J 0 bases short, with 14 bases between. The CDR3 DNA reads TGTGCCAGCAGCTTACGTCAACAGGACCTCTCTGGAAACACCATATATTTT. Amino acid sequence: CASSLRQQDLSGNTIYF.

Comment on this clone: A read error may explain this, as a much larger clone is one base away. The V and J genes are TRBV6-5 and TRBJ2-1; no clear D. Germline V gene data show CDR1 as MNHEY and CDR2 as SVGAGI. The CDR3 covers 11 residues. Deletions cut 6 bases from V and 5 bases from J, with 5 bases between. CDR3 DNA sequence: TGTGCCAGCAGCCAAAACAATGAGCAGTTCTTC. This encodes CASSQNNEQFF.

The V gene is TRBV5-1, the J gene TRBJ2-3; D is possibly TRBD1 (5 bases). The CDR3 extends over 15 amino acids. The V end was cut by 0 bases, the J end by 2 bases, with 10 bases between. Germline V gene lookup returns CDR1 SGHRS and CDR2 YFSETQ. CDR3 bases: TGCGCCAGCAGCTTGGAACACAGGCTCACAGATACGCAGTATTTT. It codes for CASSLEHRLTDTQYF. Full variable domain (missing parts from reference TRBV5-1 and TRBJ2-3): KAGVTQTPRYLIKTRGQQVTLSCSPISGHRSVSWYQQTPGQGLQFLFEYFSETQRNKGNFPGRFSGRQFSNSRSEMNVSTLELGDSALYLCASSLEHRLTDTQYFGPGTRLTVL.

Only a few counts were recorded for this clone. The chain has TRBV29-1 and TRBJ1-4; the D is unclear. The CDR3 contains 13 residues. The germline V gene has CDR1 SQVTM and CDR2 ANQGSEA. V dropped 0 bases and J dropped 8 bases, with 10 bases sitting between them. The CDR3 reads CSVEEGPSEKLFF. CDR3 DNA sequence: TGCAGCGTTGAAGAGGGCCCCTCCGAAAAACTGTTTTTT.

This clone showed up just a few times. V is TRBV28 and J is TRBJ2-1; 8 nucleotides agree with TRBD1. V dropped 7 bases and J dropped 5; count of bases not matched to a gene: 10. The CDR3 runs to 15 residues. Looked up from germline, CDR1 is MDHEN and CDR2 is SYDVKM. CDR3 coding DNA: TGTGCCAGCACGACTGGACAGGGTGGCCACAATGAGCAGTTCTTC. It is translated as CASTTGQGGHNEQFF.

CDR3: CASTKGDAQTQYF. The CDR3 DNA follows: TGTGCCAGCACTAAGGGGGATGCGCAGACCCAGTACTTC. This sequence joins TRBV28 and TRBJ2-5; tentatively, D is TRBD1 (6 bases). From germline, CDR1 is MDHEN and CDR2 SYDVKM. V was shortened by 7 bases and J by 6 bases, with 15 bases between the two germline ends. The CDR3 consists of 13 residues.

The chain is built from TRBV7-2 and TRBJ1-4; tentative D call: TRBD1 (5 bases). The CDR3 has 16 residues. The germline V gene encodes CDR1 SGHTA and CDR2 FQGNSA. V lost 2 bases and J 4 bases, leaving 14 bases between the germline ends. CDR3 nucleotides: TGTGCCAGCAGCTTAAATTTGTATCAGGGTAATGAAAAACTGTTTTTT. This codes for CASSLNLYQGNEKLFF. The full variable domain, in which reference TRBV7-2 and TRBJ1-4 provide the parts outside the CDR3, is GAGVSQSPSNKVTEKGKDVELRCDPISGHTALYWYRQSLGQGLEFLIYFQGNSAPDKSGLPSDRFSAERTGGSVSTLTIQRTQQEDSAVYLCASSLNLYQGNEKLFFGSGTQLSVL.

The chain combines TRBV4-1 with TRBJ2-2, with D hard to call. Trimming cost V 4 bases and J 2 bases, with 14 bases left between them. Germline values: CDR1 MGHRA, CDR2 YSYEKL. This CDR3 region has 16 residues. The CDR3 loop is CASSPLQRDNTGELFF. As DNA, the CDR3 is TGCGCCAGCAGCCCACTCCAGCGCGATAACACCGGGGAGCTGTTTTTT.

J is TRBJ1-1 and V is TRBV7-2; no reliable D call. Germline V gene data show CDR1 as SGHTA and CDR2 as FQGNSA. This CDR3 is built from 12 residues. V lost 7 bases, J lost 3 bases, and 9 bases lay in between. CDR3 nucleotide sequence: TGTGCCAGCACCCCTCGGGACACTGAAGCTTTCTTT. This sequence encodes CASTPRDTEAFF.

This chain uses TRBV5-4 with TRBJ2-1, with 13 bases identical to TRBD2. V was clipped by 4 bases and J by 8 bases; unmatched bases: 12. CDR1 and CDR2 from the germline V gene are SGHNT and YYREEE (reference sequence). The CDR3 spans 17 residues. CDR3 bases: TGTGCCAGCAGCGCCGGCACTAGCGGGGGGGCCTGGGATGAGCAGTTCTTC. It is translated as CASSAGTSGGAWDEQFF.

The rearrangement links TRBV3-1 (or the pseudogene TRBV3-2) to TRBJ2-1; D is unclear. Germline V gene data show CDR1 as LGHDT and CDR2 as YNNKEL (reference sequence). The CDR3 spans 17 residues. Trimming took 0 bases from V and 7 from J, leaving 19 bases between them. CDR3 nucleotide sequence: TGTGCCAGCAGCCAAGATCTCCTAGAGGTGGTTAAGAATGAGCAGTTCTTC. Protein product: CASSQDLLEVVKNEQFF.

The rearrangement links TRBV5-4 to TRBJ2-5; TRBD2 matches at 8 bases. With V trimmed by 0 bases and J by 3 bases, 4 bases remained unmatched. Germline values: CDR1 SGHNT, CDR2 YYREEE (reference sequence). This CDR3 has 15 amino acids. This chain's CDR3 is CASSLAAAGEETQYF. In nucleotides, the CDR3 is TGTGCCAGCAGCTTGGCCGCAGCGGGGGAAGAGACCCAGTACTTC. The whole variable domain, filled in from reference TRBV5-4 and TRBJ2-5, reads ETGVTQSPTHLIKTRGQQVTLRCSSQSGHNTVSWYQQALGQGPQFIFQYYREEENGRGNFPPRFSGLQFPNYSSELNVNALELDDSALYLCASSLAAAGEETQYFGPGTRLLVL.

This chain connects TRBV12-3 or TRBV12-4 to TRBJ1-5; D gene unclear. The CDR3 sequence is 13 residues long. Trimming shortened V by 6 bases and J by 0 bases, and 6 bases separated the two germline ends. As DNA, the CDR3 is TGTGCCAGCAGAACAGATAGCAATCAGCCCCAGCATTTT. Amino acid sequence: CASRTDSNQPQHF.